This record covers a single T cell receptor beta chain. Here immunoSEQ multiplex PCR was the method, and the copy in TCRdb shows in-frame clones only, minus some. The profile shows nearly 85,000 clones, 80% to 90% of them singletons. This sample is drawn from a study of OX40 agonist ivuxolimab in advanced cancers. The CDR3 is 15 amino acids. CDR1 is MGHRA and CDR2 is YSYEKL in the germline V gene. V dropped 1 base and J dropped 0 bases, with 8 bases sitting between them. The source was CD4+ or CD8+ T cells sorted from blood, collected in a trial of the OX40 agonist ivuxolimab. The sequence was obtained from an adult with an advanced solid tumor such as melanoma, head and neck, liver or kidney cancer. The V call is TRBV4-1, the J call TRBJ2-3; D gene unclear. In DNA form, the CDR3 reads TGCGCCAGCAGCCAAGCGGCAACTAGCACAGATACGCAGTATTTT. Protein product: CASSQAATSTDTQYF.